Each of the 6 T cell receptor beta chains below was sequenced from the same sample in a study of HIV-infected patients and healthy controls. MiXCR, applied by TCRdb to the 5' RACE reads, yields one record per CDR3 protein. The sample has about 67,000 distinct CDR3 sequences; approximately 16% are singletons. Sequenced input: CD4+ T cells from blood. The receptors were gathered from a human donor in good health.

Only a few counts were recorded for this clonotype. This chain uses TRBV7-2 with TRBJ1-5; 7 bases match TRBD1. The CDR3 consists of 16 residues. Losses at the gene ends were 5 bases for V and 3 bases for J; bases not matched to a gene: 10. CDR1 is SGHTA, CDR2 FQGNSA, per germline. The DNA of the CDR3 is TGTGCCAGCAGCCCCACGTCAGGGGGTGACAATCAGCCCCAGCATTTT. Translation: CASSPTSGGDNQPQHF. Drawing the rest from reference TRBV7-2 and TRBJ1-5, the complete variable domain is GAGVSQSPSNKVTEKGKDVELRCDPISGHTALYWYRQSLGQGLEFLIYFQGNSAPDKSGLPSDRFSAERTGGSVSTLTIQRTQQEDSAVYLCASSPTSGGDNQPQHFGDGTRLSIL.

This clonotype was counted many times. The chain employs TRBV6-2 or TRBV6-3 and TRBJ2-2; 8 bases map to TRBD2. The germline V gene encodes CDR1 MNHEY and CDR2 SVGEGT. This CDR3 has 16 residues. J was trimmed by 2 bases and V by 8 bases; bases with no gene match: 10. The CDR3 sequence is CASFDWAGGNTGELFF. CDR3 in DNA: TGTGCCAGCTTTGACTGGGCGGGGGGCAACACCGGGGAGCTGTTTTTT.

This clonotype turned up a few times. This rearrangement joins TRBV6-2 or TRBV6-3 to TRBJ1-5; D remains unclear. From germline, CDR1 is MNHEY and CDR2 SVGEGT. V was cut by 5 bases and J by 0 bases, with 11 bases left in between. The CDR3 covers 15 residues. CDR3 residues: CASSLQSYSNQPQHF. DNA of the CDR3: TGTGCCAGCAGTCTACAGAGTTATAGCAATCAGCCCCAGCATTTT.

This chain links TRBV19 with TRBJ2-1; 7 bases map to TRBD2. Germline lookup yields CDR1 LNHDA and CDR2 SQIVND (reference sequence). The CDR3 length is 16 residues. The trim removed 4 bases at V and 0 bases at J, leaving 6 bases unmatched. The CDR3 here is CASSTRTGGSYNEQFF. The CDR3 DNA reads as TGTGCCAGTAGTACCAGGACGGGGGGCTCCTACAATGAGCAGTTCTTC.

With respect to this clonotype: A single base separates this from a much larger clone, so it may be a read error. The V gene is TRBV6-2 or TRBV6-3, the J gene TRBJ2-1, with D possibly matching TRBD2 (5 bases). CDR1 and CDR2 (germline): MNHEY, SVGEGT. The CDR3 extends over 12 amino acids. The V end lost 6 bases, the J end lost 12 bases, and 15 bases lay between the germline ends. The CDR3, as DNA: TGTGCCAGCAGAAAGCTACGGGATGGGCAGTTCTTC. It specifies CASRKLRDGQFF.

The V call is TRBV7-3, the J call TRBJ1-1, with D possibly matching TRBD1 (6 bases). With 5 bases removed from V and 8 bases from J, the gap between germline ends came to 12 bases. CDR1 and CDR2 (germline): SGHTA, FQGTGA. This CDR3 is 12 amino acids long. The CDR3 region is CASSPGGPEAFF. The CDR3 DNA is TGTGCCAGCAGCCCGGGGGGGCCAGAAGCTTTCTTT.